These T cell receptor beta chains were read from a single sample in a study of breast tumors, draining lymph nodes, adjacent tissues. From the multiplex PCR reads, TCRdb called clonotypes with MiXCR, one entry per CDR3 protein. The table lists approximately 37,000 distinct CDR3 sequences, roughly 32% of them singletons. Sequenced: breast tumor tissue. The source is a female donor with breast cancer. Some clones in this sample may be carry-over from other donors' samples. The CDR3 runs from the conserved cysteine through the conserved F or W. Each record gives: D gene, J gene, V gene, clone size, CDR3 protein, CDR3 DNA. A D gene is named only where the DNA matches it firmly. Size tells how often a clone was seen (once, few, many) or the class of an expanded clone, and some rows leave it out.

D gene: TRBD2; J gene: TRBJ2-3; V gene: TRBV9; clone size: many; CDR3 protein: CASSVAGRARDTQYF; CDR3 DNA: TGTGCCAGCAGCGTAGCAGGGAGGGCCCGCGATACGCAGTATTTT
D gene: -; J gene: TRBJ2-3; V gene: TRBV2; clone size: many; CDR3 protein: CASSRGGLSTDTQYF; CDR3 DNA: TGTGCCAGCTCCCGCGGCGGACTAAGCACAGATACGCAGTATTTT
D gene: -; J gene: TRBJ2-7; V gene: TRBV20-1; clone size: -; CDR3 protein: CSAREPAAGIYEQYF; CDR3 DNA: TGCAGTGCTAGAGAGCCCGCGGCAGGGATATACGAGCAGTACTTC
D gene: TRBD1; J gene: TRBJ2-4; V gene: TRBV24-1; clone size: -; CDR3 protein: CATSEDKGAAKNIQYF; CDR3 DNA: TGTGCCACCAGTGAGGACAAGGGGGCCGCCAAAAACATTCAGTACTTC
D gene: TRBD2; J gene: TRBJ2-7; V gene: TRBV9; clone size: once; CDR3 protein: CASSPLADPYEQYF; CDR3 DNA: TGTGCCAGCAGCCCCCTAGCGGACCCCTACGAGCAGTACTTC
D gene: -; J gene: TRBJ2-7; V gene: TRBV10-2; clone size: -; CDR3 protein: CASSESGASGSSYEQYF; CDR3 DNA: TGCGCCAGCAGTGAGTCGGGGGCTAGCGGTAGCTCCTACGAGCAGTACTTC
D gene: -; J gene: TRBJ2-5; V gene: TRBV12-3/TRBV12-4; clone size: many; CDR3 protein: CASSFGSGMKTQYF; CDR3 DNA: TGTGCCAGCAGTTTCGGTTCAGGGATGAAGACCCAGTACTTC
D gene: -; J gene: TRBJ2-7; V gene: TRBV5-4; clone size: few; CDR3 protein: CARRSSYEQYF; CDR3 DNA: TGTGCCCGGCGGAGCTCCTACGAGCAGTACTTC
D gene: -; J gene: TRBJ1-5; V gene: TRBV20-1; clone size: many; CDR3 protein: CSATGRDDYSNQPQHF; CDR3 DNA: TGCAGTGCTACGGGGAGAGACGACTATAGCAATCAGCCCCAGCATTTT
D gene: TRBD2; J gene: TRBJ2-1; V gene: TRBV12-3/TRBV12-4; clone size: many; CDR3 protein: CASSLSSGIFSYNEQFF; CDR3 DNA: TGTGCCAGCAGTTTATCTAGCGGGATCTTCTCCTACAATGAGCAGTTCTTC
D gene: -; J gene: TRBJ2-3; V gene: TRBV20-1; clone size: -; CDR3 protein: CSGMGETDTQYF; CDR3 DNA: TGCAGTGGCATGGGGGAAACAGATACGCAGTATTTT
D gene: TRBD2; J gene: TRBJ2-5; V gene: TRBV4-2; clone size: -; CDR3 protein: CASSPAGTSGRKTQYF; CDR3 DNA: TGTGCCAGCAGCCCAGCCGGGACTAGCGGGAGAAAGACCCAGTACTTC
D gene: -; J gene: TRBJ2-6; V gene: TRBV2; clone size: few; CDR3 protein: CASSVGSGANVLTF; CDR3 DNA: TGTGCCAGCAGTGTAGGGTCTGGGGCCAACGTCCTGACTTTC
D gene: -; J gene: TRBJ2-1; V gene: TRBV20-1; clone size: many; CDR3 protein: CSARIAQGLGGEQFF; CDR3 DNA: TGCAGTGCTAGAATAGCCCAGGGGCTGGGTGGTGAGCAGTTCTTC
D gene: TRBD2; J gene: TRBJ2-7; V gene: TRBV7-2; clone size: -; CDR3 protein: CASSLDTSGNLPHEQYF; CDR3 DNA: TGTGCCAGCAGCTTAGATACTAGCGGGAATCTACCCCACGAGCAGTACTTC
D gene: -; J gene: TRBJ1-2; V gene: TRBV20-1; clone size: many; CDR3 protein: CSAGQDDGYTF; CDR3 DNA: TGCAGTGCTGGGCAAGACGACGGCTACACCTTC
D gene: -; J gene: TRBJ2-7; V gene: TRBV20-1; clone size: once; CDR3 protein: CGARGLLYYGQYF; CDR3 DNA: TGCGGTGCTAGAGGTCTGCTTTACTACGGGCAGTACTTC